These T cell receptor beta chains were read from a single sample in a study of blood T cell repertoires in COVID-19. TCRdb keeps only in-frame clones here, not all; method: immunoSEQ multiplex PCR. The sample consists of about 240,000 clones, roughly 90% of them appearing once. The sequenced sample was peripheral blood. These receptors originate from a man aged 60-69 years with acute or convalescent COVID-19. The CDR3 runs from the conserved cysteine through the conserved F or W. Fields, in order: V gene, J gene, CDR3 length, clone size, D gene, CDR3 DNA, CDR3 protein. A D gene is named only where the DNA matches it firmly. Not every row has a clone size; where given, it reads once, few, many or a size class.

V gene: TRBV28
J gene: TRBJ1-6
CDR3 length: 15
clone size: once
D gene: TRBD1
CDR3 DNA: TGTGCCAGCACCTCGGACAGGGTTGTACATTCACCCCTCCACTTT
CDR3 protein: CASTSDRVVHSPLHF

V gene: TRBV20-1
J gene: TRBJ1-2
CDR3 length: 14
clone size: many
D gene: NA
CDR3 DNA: TGCAGTGCTAGTCCAGGGCCCACGGACGATGGCTACACCTTC
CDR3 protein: CSASPGPTDDGYTF

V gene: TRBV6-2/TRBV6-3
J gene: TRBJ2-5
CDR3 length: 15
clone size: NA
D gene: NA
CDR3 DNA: TGTGCCAGCAGCCCTCGGGAGAGGCGTGGGGAGACCCAGTACTTC
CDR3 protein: CASSPRERRGETQYF

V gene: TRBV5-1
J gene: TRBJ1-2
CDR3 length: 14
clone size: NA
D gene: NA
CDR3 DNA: TGCGCCAGCAGCTTGTTCGGGGAGTTAGATGGCTACACCTTC
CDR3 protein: CASSLFGELDGYTF

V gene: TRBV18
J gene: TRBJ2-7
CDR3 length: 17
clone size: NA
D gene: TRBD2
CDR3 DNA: TGTGCCAGCTCACCCCCCGTCGGACTAGCGGGAGCCTACGAGCAGTACTTC
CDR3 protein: CASSPPVGLAGAYEQYF

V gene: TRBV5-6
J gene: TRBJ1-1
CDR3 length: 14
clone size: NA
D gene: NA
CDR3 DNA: TGTGCCAGCAGCTTGGGCGGGATGAACACTGAAGCTTTCTTT
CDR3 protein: CASSLGGMNTEAFF

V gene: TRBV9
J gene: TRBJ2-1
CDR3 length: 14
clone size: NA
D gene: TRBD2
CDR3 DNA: TGTGCCAGCAGCGTGACTAGCGGGAACAATGAGCAGTTCTTC
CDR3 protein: CASSVTSGNNEQFF

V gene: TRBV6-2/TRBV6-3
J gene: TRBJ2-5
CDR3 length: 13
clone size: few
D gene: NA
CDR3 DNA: TGTGCCAGCAGTCAGAGGCGGATAGAGACCCAGTACTTC
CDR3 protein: CASSQRRIETQYF

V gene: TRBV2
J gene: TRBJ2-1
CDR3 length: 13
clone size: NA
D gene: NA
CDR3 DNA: TGTGCCAGCAGCCTTACTAGATCTGGCGAGCAGTTCTTC
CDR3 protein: CASSLTRSGEQFF

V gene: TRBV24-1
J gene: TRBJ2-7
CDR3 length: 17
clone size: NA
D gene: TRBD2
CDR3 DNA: TGTGCCACCAGTGATTTCAACCGGGGTAGCGGGACCTACGAGCAGTACTTC
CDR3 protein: CATSDFNRGSGTYEQYF

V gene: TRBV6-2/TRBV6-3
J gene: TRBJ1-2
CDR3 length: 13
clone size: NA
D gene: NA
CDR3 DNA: TGTGCCAGCACCCCGAGGGGGATGGAGGGCTACACCTTC
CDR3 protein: CASTPRGMEGYTF